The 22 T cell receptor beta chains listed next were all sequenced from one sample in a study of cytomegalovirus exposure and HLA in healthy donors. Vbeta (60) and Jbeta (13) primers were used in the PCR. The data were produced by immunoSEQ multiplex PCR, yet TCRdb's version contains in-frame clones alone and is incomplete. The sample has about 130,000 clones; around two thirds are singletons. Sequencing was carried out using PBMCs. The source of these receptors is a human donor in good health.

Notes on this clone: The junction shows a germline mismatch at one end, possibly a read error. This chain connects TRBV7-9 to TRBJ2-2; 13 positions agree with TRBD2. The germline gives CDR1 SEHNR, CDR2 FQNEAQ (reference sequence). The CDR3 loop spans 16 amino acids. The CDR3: CASTLGTSGMTGELFF. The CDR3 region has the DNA TGTGCCAGCACCTTAGGGACTAGCGGGATGACCGGGGAGCTGTTTTTT.

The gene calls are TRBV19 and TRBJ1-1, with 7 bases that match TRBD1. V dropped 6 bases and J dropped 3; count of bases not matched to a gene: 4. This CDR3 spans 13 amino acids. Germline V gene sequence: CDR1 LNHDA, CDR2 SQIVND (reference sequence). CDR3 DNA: TGTGCCAGTAGAGGGACAGCGGACACTGAAGCTTTCTTT. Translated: CASRGTADTEAFF. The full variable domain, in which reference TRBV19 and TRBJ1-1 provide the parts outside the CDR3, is DGGITQSPKYLFRKEGQNVTLSCEQNLNHDAMYWYRQDPGQGLRLIYYSQIVNDFQKGDIAEGYSVSREKKESFPLTVTSAQKNPTAFYLCASRGTADTEAFFGQGTRLTVV.

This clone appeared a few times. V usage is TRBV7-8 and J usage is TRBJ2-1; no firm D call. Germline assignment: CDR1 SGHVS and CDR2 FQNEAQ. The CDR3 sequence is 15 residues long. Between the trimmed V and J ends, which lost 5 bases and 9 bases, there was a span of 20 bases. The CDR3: CASSLLSQALGEQFF. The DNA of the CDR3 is TGTGCCAGCAGCCTTCTGAGCCAGGCGTTGGGTGAGCAGTTCTTC. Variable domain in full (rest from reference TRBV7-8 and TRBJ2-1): GAGVSQSPRYKVAKRGQDVALRCDPISGHVSLFWYQQALGQGPEFLTYFQNEAQLDKSGLPSDRFFAERPEGSVSTLKIQRTQQEDSAVYLCASSLLSQALGEQFFGPGTRLTVL.

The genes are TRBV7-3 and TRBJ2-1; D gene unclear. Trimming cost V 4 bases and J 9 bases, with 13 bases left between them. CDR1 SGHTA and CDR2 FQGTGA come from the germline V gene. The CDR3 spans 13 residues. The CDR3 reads CASSYSDIGEQFF. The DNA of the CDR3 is TGTGCCAGCAGCTACTCTGATATCGGTGAGCAGTTCTTC. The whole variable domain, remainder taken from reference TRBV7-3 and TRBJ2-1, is GAGVSQTPSNKVTEKGKYVELRCDPISGHTALYWYRQSLGQGPEFLIYFQGTGAADDSGLPNDRFFAVRPEGSVSTLKIQRTERGDSAVYLCASSYSDIGEQFFGPGTRLTVL.

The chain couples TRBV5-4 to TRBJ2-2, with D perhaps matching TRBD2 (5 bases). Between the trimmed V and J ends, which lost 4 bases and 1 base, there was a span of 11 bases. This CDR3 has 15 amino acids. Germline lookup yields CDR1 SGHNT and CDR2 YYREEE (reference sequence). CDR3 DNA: TGTGCCAGCAGCCAGAAAGAGGGGAACACCGGGGAGCTGTTTTTT. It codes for CASSQKEGNTGELFF.

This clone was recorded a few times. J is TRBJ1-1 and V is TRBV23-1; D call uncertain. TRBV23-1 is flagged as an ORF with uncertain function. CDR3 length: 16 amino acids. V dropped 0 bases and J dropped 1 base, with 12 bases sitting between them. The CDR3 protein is CASSQSKSGENTEAFF. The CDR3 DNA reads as TGCGCCAGCAGTCAATCTAAATCAGGTGAGAACACTGAAGCTTTCTTT.

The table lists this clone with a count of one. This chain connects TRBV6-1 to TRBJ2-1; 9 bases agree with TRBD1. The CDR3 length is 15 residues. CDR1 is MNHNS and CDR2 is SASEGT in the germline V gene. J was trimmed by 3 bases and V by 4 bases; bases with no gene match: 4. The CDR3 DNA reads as TGTGCCAGCAGTGGAAGACAGGGGGGCTACAATGAGCAGTTCTTC. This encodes CASSGRQGGYNEQFF.

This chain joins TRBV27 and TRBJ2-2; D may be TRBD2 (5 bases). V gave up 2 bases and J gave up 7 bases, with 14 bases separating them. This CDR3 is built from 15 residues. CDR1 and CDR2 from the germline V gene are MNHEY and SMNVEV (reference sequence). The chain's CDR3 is CASSLIRGSYGELFF. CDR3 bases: TGTGCCAGCAGTTTAATCCGCGGGTCGTACGGGGAGCTGTTTTTT.

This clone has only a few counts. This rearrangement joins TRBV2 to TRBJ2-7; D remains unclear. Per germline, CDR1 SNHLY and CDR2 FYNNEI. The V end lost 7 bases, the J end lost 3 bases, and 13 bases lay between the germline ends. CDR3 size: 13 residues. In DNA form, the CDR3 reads TGTGCCAGCACGCCGCCCTCCGGCTACGAGCAGTACTTC. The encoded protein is CASTPPSGYEQYF.

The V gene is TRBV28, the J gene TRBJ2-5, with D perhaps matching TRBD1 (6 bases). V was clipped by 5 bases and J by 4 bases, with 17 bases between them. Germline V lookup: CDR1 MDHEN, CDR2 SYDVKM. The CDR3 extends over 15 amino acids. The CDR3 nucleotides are TGTGCCAGCAGTCCCCCGCTGGGGGCCACAGAGACCCAGTACTTC. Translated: CASSPPLGATETQYF.

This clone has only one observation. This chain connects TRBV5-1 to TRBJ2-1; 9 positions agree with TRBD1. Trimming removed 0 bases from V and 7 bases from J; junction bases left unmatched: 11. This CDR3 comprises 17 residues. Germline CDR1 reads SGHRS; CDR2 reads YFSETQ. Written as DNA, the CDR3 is TGCGCCAGCAGCTTGGCGACGGGGACAGGGCCTCTGAATGAGCAGTTCTTC. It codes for CASSLATGTGPLNEQFF.

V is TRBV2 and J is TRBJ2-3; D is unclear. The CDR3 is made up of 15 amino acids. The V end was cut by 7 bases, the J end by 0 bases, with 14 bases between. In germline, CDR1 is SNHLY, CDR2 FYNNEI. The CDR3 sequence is CASTYQSTSTDTQYF. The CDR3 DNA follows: TGTGCCAGCACTTACCAATCCACTAGCACAGATACGCAGTATTTT.

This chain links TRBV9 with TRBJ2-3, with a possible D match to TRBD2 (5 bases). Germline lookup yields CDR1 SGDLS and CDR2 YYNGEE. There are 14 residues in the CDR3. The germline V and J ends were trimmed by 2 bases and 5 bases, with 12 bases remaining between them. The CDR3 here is CASSVYPEGDTQYF. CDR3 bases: TGTGCCAGCAGCGTCTACCCCGAGGGAGATACGCAGTATTTT.

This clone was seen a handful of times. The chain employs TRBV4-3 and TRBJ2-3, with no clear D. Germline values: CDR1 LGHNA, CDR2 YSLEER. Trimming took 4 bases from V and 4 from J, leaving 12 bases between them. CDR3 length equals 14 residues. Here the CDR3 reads CASSPSVRSDTQYF. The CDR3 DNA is TGCGCCAGCAGCCCTTCAGTCCGTTCAGATACGCAGTATTTT.

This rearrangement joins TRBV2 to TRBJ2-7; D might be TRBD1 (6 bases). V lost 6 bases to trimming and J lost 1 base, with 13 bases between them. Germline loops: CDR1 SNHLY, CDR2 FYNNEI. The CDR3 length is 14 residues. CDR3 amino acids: CASSEQGPSYEQYF. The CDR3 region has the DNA TGTGCCAGCAGCGAACAGGGTCCTTCCTACGAGCAGTACTTC.

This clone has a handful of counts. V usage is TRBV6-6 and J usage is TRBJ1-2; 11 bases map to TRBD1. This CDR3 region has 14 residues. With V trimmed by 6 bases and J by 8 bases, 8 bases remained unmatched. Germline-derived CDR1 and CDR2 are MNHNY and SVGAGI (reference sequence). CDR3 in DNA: TGTGCCAGCAGAACCGGACAGGGGGCGGGCGGCTACACCTTC. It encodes CASRTGQGAGGYTF.

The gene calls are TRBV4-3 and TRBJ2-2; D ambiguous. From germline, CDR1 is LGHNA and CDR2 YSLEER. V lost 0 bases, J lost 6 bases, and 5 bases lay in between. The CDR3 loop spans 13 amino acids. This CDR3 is CASSQDAAGELFF. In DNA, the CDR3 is TGCGCCAGCAGCCAAGATGCAGCCGGGGAGCTGTTTTTT.

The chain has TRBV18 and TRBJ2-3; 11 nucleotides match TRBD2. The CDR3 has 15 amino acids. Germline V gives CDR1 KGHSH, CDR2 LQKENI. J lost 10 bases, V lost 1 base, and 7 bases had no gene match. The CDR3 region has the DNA TGTGCCAGCTCACCACTTAGCGGGAGGGCCTGGGCGCAGTATTTT. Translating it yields CASSPLSGRAWAQYF.

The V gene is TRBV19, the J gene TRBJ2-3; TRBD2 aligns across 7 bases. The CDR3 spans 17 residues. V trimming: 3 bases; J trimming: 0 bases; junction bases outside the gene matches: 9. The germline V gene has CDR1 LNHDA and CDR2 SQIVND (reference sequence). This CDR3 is CASSIRGLAASTDTQYF. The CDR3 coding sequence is TGTGCCAGTAGTATTAGGGGCCTAGCGGCTAGCACAGATACGCAGTATTTT.

CDR3 nucleotide sequence: TGTGCCAGCAGCAGCCTAGCGGGGGGGCGCAGTGAGCAGTTCTTC. Amino acids: CASSSLAGGRSEQFF. The chain is built from TRBV7-8 and TRBJ2-1; 12 bases fit TRBD2. Trimming at V came to 5 bases and at J to 9 bases, leaving 8 bases not matched to a gene. The CDR3 consists of 15 residues. CDR1 and CDR2 from the germline V gene are SGHVS and FQNEAQ.

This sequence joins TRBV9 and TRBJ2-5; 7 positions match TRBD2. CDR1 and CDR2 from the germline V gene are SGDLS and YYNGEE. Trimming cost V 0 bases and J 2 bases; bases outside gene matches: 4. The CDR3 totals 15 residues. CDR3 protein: CASSVALGLQETQYF. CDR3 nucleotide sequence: TGTGCCAGCAGCGTAGCTTTGGGACTACAAGAGACCCAGTACTTC. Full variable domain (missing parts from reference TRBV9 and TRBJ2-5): DSGVTQTPKHLITATGQRVTLRCSPRSGDLSVYWYQQSLDQGLQFLIQYYNGEERAKGNILERFSAQQFPDLHSELNLSSLELGDSALYFCASSVALGLQETQYFGPGTRLLVL.

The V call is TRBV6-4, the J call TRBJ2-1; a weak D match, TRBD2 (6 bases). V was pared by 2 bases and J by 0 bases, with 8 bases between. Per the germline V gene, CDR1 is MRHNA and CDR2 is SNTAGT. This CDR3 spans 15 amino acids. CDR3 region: CASSDDGGSYNEQFF. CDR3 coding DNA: TGTGCCAGCAGTGACGACGGGGGCTCCTACAATGAGCAGTTCTTC.